The rows below give T cell receptor beta chains drawn from one sample of a study of OX40 agonist ivuxolimab in advanced cancers. The method was immunoSEQ multiplex PCR; TCRdb's version includes in-frame clones alone and lacks a portion of them. The sample records fewer than 85,000 clones, 70% to 90% being singletons. The sample was CD4+ or CD8+ T cells sorted from blood, taken in a trial of the OX40 agonist ivuxolimab. These receptors were obtained from an adult with an advanced solid tumor such as melanoma, head and neck, liver or kidney cancer. The CDR3 runs from the conserved cysteine through the conserved F or W. Fields, in order: V gene, J gene, CDR3 protein.

>TRBV7-2|TRBJ2-7
CASSPGSYEQYF
>TRBV5-1|TRBJ1-1
CASSLGGGMNTEAFF
>TRBV19|TRBJ2-4
CASSITGTLNQGIQYF
>TRBV7-8|TRBJ1-1
CASSLVQLTVNTEAFF
>TRBV19|TRBJ2-7
CASSIGPARSYEQYF
>TRBV29-1|TRBJ1-2
CSVGQLNYGYTF
>TRBV5-1|TRBJ1-1
CASSSRGLMNTEAFF
>TRBV6-4|TRBJ1-5
CASVMDILSNQPQHF
>TRBV2|TRBJ1-1
CASSEVRVTEAFF
>TRBV5-4|TRBJ2-7
CASSFSGLTYEQYF
>TRBV12-1|TRBJ2-3
CASSLTGGGTDTQYF
>TRBV28|TRBJ2-3
CASIGGGVVTATGTTDTQYF
>TRBV30|TRBJ2-5
CAWSAIAGGETQYF
>TRBV10-3|TRBJ1-5
CATRQGAGNQPQHF
>TRBV7-2|TRBJ2-3
CASSFRKGTTDTQYF
>TRBV7-2|TRBJ2-7
CASSFGQTGDYEQYF
>TRBV7-2|TRBJ1-4
CASSRQGADEKLFF
>TRBV5-1|TRBJ1-2
CASSLLQGIPLYGYTF
>TRBV6-6|TRBJ1-5
CASSYLGESNQPQHF
>TRBV19|TRBJ1-5
CASSIPRVDQPQHF
>TRBV5-6|TRBJ1-2
CASSLEGLGYGYTF
>TRBV6-5|TRBJ2-1
CASSAGFLRNEQFF
>TRBV9|TRBJ2-3
CASSVGAGSTDTQYF
>TRBV7-8|TRBJ2-7
CASGPWSGSYEQYF
>TRBV19|TRBJ1-1
CASTLGLMNTEAFF
>TRBV6-6|TRBJ2-2
CASSHRGRSTGELFF
>TRBV7-2|TRBJ2-7
CASSSRGRQSYEQYF
>TRBV9|TRBJ2-2
CASSVGQNTGELFF
>TRBV5-1|TRBJ1-2
CASSWADNYGYTF
>TRBV7-2|TRBJ2-7
CASSSSLGTSGPRSYEQYF
>TRBV14|TRBJ1-3
CASSSTTAGNTIYF
>TRBV14|TRBJ2-3
CASSRRLTDTQYF
>TRBV7-2|TRBJ2-5
CASSLDREETQYF
>TRBV5-6|TRBJ2-5
CASSSWEKETQYF
>TRBV30|TRBJ2-3
CAGSTGLTSTDTQYF
>TRBV28|TRBJ2-7
CASRSQGETYEQYF
>TRBV29-1|TRBJ1-1
CSATGRNTEAFF